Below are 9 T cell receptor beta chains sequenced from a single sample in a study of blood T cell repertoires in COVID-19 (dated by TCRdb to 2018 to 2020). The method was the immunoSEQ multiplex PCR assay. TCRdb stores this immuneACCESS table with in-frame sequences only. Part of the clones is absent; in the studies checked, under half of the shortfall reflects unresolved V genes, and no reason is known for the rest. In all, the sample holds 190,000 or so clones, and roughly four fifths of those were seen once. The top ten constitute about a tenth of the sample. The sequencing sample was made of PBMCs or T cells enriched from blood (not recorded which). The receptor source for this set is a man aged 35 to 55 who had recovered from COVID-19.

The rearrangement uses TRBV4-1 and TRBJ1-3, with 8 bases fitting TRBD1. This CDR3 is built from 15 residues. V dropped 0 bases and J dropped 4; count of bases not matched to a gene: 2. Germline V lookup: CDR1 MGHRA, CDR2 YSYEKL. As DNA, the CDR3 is TGCGCCAGCAGCCAAGATGCAGGGGGCGGAAACACCATATATTTT. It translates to CASSQDAGGGNTIYF.

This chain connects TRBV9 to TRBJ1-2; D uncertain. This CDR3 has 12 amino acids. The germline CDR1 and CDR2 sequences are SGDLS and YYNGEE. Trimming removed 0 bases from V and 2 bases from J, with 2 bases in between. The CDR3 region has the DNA TGTGCCAGCAGCGTAGCGAACTATGGCTACACCTTC. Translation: CASSVANYGYTF.

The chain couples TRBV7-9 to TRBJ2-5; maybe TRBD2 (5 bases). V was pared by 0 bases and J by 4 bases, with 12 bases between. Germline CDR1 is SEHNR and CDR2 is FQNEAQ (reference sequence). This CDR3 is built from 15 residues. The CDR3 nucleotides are TGTGCCAGCAGCTTAGCTACGGGGAATTCAGAGACCCAGTACTTC. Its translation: CASSLATGNSETQYF.

CDR3 protein: CASSGQGYGYTF. The CDR3 region has the DNA TGTGCCAGCAGTGGACAGGGGTATGGCTACACCTTC. The chain is built from TRBV2 and TRBJ1-2, with 8 positions matching TRBD1. This CDR3 is built from 12 residues. J gave up 5 bases and V 4 bases, and 0 bases lay outside the gene matches. The germline gives CDR1 SNHLY, CDR2 FYNNEI. Together with reference TRBV2 and TRBJ1-2, the CDR3 gives the full variable domain: EPEVTQTPSHQVTQMGQEVILRCVPISNHLYFYWYRQILGQKVEFLVSFYNNEISEKSEIFDDQFSVERPDGSNFTLKIRSTKLEDSAMYFCASSGQGYGYTFGSGTRLTVV.

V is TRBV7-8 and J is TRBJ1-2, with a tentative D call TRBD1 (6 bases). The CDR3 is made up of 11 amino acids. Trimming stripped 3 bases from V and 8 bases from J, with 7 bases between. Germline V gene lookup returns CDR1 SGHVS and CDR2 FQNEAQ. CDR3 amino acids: CASSFRGGYTF. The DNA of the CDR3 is TGTGCCAGCAGCTTCAGGGGCGGCTACACCTTC.

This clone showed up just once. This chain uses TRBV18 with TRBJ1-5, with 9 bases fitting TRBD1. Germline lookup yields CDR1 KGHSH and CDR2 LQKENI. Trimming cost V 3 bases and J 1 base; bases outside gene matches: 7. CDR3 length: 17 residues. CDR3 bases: TGTGCCAGCTCACCGGGGCAGACAGGGGGGAGCAATCAGCCCCAGCATTTT. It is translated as CASSPGQTGGSNQPQHF.

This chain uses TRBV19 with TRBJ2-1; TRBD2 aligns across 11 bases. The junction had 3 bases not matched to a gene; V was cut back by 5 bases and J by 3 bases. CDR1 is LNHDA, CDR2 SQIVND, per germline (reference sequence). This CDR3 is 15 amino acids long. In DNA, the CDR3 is TGTGCCAGTAGTCCCACTAGCGGGGGCTACAATGAGCAGTTCTTC. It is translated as CASSPTSGGYNEQFF.

The CDR3 spells CASSLNSDTQYF. Written as DNA, the CDR3 is TGTGCCAGCAGCTTAAACTCAGATACGCAGTATTTT. The rearrangement uses TRBV5-5 and TRBJ2-3; no clear D. V was pared by 2 bases and J by 4 bases, with 5 bases between. Germline values: CDR1 SGHKS, CDR2 YYEKEE (reference sequence). The CDR3 extends over 12 amino acids.

CDR3 residues: CASSLGGLGNTIYF. The DNA for the CDR3 is TGCGCCAGCAGCTTGGGGGGGCTCGGAAACACCATATATTTT. The gene calls are TRBV5-1 and TRBJ1-3; possibly TRBD1 for D (6 bases). This CDR3 is 14 amino acids long. V lost 0 bases and J lost 4, with 8 bases in between. Germline loops: CDR1 SGHRS, CDR2 YFSETQ.